The clone carrying this T cell receptor (beta chain) was seen ten or more times. One entry per CDR3 protein results from TCRdb running MiXCR on the RT-PCR reads. This repertoire shows over 400,000 distinct CDR3 sequences, over 10% found once; its top ten account for over 10%. These data are taken from a study of response to subunit inactivated influenza vaccine. The CDR3 totals 16 residues. The germline CDR1 and CDR2 sequences are SQVTM and ANQGSEA. V shed 0 bases and J 3 bases; nucleotides not matched to a gene: 8. This specimen consisted of PBMCs from blood, obtained more than 35 days after vaccination. The chain links TRBV29-1 to TRBJ2-7, with 10 bases fitting TRBD2. This clonotype was obtained from a man aged 50 or older who received an inactivated influenza vaccine. The CDR3 protein is CSVEDRVLAGNYEQYF. The CDR3 DNA reads as TGCAGCGTTGAAGATCGGGTACTAGCGGGAAACTACGAGCAGTACTTC.